One T cell receptor (beta chain) is described in this entry. As yet, its antigen is unknown. Looked up from germline, CDR1 is KGHSH and CDR2 is LQKENI. The CDR3 is made up of 16 amino acids. V shed 4 bases and J 2 bases; nucleotides not matched to a gene: 8. Produced via immunoSEQ multiplex PCR; TCRdb's table is partial and in-frame only. Here the sample spans 150,000 to 190,000 clones, around nine tenths being singletons. These data are taken from a study of T cell responses to AZD1222 COVID-19 vaccine. Notes on the study in general: Of the AZD1222 recipients, only 5 to 7 were seropositive at baseline.

Source: peripheral blood, taken after recovery from COVID-19. The V call is TRBV18, the J call TRBJ1-3; 7 bases match TRBD1. This clonotype originated in an adult who had recovered from COVID-19. The CDR3 DNA follows: TGTGCCAGCTCACAAGTGAGGGGGCAAACTGGAAACACCATATATTTT. Protein: CASSQVRGQTGNTIYF.